This T cell receptor (beta chain) stems from a study of cytomegalovirus exposure and HLA in healthy donors. Findings of the study overall: By HLA locus, TCR association rates varied in a later analysis, with DRB1 showing the most and HLA-C the fewest.

This clone was seen just once. Its matching antigen is unknown. The PCR made use of 60 Vbeta and 13 Jbeta primers. Here immunoSEQ multiplex PCR was the method, and the copy in TCRdb shows in-frame clones only, minus some. The sample has roughly 97,000 clones, around 81% seen once. Nominal health characterized the donors when sampled, though unrecorded immune exposures were likely. V lost 0 bases to trimming and J lost 0 bases, with 7 bases between them. Germline assignment: CDR1 SGDLS and CDR2 YYNGEE. The CDR3 extends over 15 amino acids. Sample: PBMCs. The rearrangement uses TRBV9 and TRBJ2-1; no clear D. The clonotype was recovered from a man aged 40-50 years in good health and CMV-seropositive. The CDR3 protein is CASSVAPLSYNEQFF. The CDR3 DNA reads TGTGCCAGCAGCGTAGCCCCCCTCTCCTACAATGAGCAGTTCTTC.